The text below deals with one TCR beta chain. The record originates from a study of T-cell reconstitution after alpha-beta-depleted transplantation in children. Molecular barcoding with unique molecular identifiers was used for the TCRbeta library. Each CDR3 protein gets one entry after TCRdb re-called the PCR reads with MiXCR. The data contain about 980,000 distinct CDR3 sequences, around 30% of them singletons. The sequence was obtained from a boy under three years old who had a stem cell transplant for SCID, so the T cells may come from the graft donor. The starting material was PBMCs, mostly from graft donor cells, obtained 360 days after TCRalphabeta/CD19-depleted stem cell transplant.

The CDR3 region is CSVNWKRMNTEAFF. CDR3 DNA sequence: TGCAGCGTTAACTGGAAACGTATGAACACTGAAGCTTTCTTT. The chain links TRBV29-1 to TRBJ1-1; D call uncertain. Trimming shortened V by 5 bases and J by 0 bases, and 13 bases separated the two germline ends. The germline V gene encodes CDR1 SQVTM and CDR2 ANQGSEA. The CDR3 spans 14 residues. The entire variable domain, with the rest obtained from reference TRBV29-1 and TRBJ1-1, is as follows: SAVISQKPSRDICQRGTSLTIQCQVDSQVTMMFWYRQQPGQSLTLIATANQGSEATYESGFVIDKFPISRPNLTFSTLTVSNMSPEDSSIYLCSVNWKRMNTEAFFGQGTRLTVV.